Below, 11 T cell receptor beta chains from the same sample are listed, as sequenced in a study of T cell repertoires in cytomegalovirus infection (dated by TCRdb to the late 2010s). What this sample's treatment or condition label stands for: in vitro stimulation with specific CMV peptide epitopes to enrich CMV-specific T cells. Antigens for these TCRs are unknown. This sample was sequenced with an Illumina HiSeq 1500. The public reads were reprocessed in TCRdb via fastp at Q25 and MiXCR, keeping in-frame beta chains. Every distinct CDR3 protein forms one entry, paired with its most common genes and DNA. Across this sample there are 110,000 or so distinct CDR3 sequences, with about 33% seen only once. Jointly, the top ten make up roughly two fifths of the sample. Specimen: CD8+ T cells from cultured PBMCs, collected from culture after CMV antigen stimulation. The receptors were sampled from a human donor in good health (CMV status not recorded). Some clones in this sample may be carry-over from other donors' samples.

The rearrangement joins TRBV12-3 or TRBV12-4 to TRBJ2-1, with 7 bases lining up with TRBD1. Trimming took 3 bases from V and 0 from J; bases not matched to a gene: 5. The CDR3 is 16 residues long. The chain's CDR3 is CASSFWHRGSYNEQFF. The CDR3 region has the DNA TGTGCCAGCAGTTTTTGGCACAGGGGCTCCTACAATGAGCAGTTCTTC.

This clonotype was counted between two and nine times. The rearrangement joins TRBV5-5 to TRBJ2-1; tentative D call: TRBD2 (5 bases). Germline V gene data show CDR1 as SGHKS and CDR2 as YYEKEE (reference sequence). Trimming stripped 1 base from V and 5 bases from J, with 7 bases between. There are 13 residues in the CDR3. Here the CDR3 reads CASSLWENNEQFF. The CDR3 DNA reads as TGTGCCAGCAGCTTGTGGGAGAACAATGAGCAGTTCTTC.

The chain has TRBV6-5 and TRBJ1-6; D not certain. Germline V lookup: CDR1 MNHEY, CDR2 SVGAGI. The CDR3 contains 13 residues. Trimming left V 0 bases short and J 13 bases short, with 10 bases between. CDR3 residues: CASSYSIGVPLHF. CDR3 nucleotide sequence: TGTGCCAGCAGTTACTCGATTGGAGTCCCCCTCCACTTT.

The CDR3 protein is CASFAGQGAVGELFF. CDR3 nucleotides: TGTGCCAGCTTTGCGGGACAGGGGGCGGTCGGGGAGCTGTTTTTT. The chain links TRBV6-5 to TRBJ2-2; 12 bases match TRBD1. Germline trimming cut 8 bases from V and 7 bases from J; bases unmatched to any gene: 8. This CDR3 region has 15 residues. The germline CDR1 and CDR2 sequences are MNHEY and SVGAGI.

Many counts were recorded for this clonotype. The chain joins TRBV2 to TRBJ2-1; D is possibly TRBD2 (5 bases). Germline CDR1 reads SNHLY; CDR2 reads FYNNEI. CDR3 size: 12 residues. The germline V and J ends were trimmed by 8 bases and 5 bases, with 10 bases remaining between them. The CDR3 reads CASGGRDNEQFF. For the CDR3, the DNA is TGTGCCAGCGGAGGTAGAGACAATGAGCAGTTCTTC.

The chain carries TRBV12-3 or TRBV12-4 and TRBJ2-2; D is ambiguous. V gave up 3 bases and J gave up 1 base, with 6 bases separating them. The CDR3 runs 14 residues. DNA of the CDR3: TGTGCCAGCAGTTTGTCGGAGAACACCGGGGAGCTGTTTTTT. Encoded protein: CASSLSENTGELFF.

This clonotype was recorded many times. V and J are TRBV15 and TRBJ2-1; D tentatively fits TRBD1 or TRBD2 (5 bases each). Trimming removed 0 bases at V and 0 bases at J, with 12 bases between. CDR3 length equals 17 residues. Looked up from germline, CDR1 is LNHNV and CDR2 is YYDKDF (reference sequence). The CDR3 sequence is CATSREGLASSYNEQFF. In DNA, the CDR3 is TGTGCCACCAGCAGAGAGGGGCTAGCCAGCTCCTACAATGAGCAGTTCTTC.

V is TRBV7-4 and J is TRBJ1-4; D is ambiguous. The V and J ends lost 5 bases and 7 bases respectively, with 17 bases between them. CDR3 length: 15 residues. The germline V gene has CDR1 SGHVT and CDR2 SQSDAQ. The CDR3 DNA reads TGTGCCAGCAGCAGGACCGGACCCAAGGGTGAAAAACTGTTTTTT. It translates to CASSRTGPKGEKLFF.

The chain uses TRBV19 and TRBJ1-5; D gene unclear. Per the germline V gene, CDR1 is LNHDA and CDR2 is SQIVND (reference sequence). The CDR3 sequence is 14 residues long. Trimming took off 0 bases at V and 6 bases at J, with 9 bases between the two ends. The chain's CDR3 is CASSIDHKGQPQHF. CDR3 in DNA: TGTGCCAGTAGTATAGATCACAAGGGTCAGCCCCAGCATTTT.

This chain links TRBV5-1 with TRBJ1-3; the match to TRBD1 covers 10 bases. The V gene end was trimmed by 4 bases and the J gene end by 0 bases; junction bases not matched to a gene: 10. CDR1 and CDR2 from the germline V gene are SGHRS and YFSETQ. This CDR3 is built from 18 residues. The CDR3 bases are TGCGCCAGCAGCAACTATGACAGGGGGCCTCTCTCTGGAAACACCATATATTTT. Amino acids: CASSNYDRGPLSGNTIYF.

This clonotype was counted a few times. The chain has TRBV6-6 and TRBJ1-2, with D unclear. V lost 9 bases and J lost 6, with 11 bases in between. Germline CDR1 is MNHNY and CDR2 is SVGAGI (reference sequence). The CDR3 length is 11 residues. CDR3 sequence (DNA): TGTGCCAGTTCAAGGAGGGATGGCTACACCTTC. This sequence encodes CASSRRDGYTF.